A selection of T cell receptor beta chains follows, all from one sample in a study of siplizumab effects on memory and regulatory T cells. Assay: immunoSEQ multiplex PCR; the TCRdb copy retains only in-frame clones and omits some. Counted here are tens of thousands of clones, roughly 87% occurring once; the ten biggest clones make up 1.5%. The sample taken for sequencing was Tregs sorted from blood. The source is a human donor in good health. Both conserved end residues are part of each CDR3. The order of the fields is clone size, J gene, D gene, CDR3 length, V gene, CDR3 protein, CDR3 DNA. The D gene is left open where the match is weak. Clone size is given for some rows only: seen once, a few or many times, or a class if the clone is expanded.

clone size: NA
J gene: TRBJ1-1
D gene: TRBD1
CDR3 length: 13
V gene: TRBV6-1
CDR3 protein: CASRTGSNTEAFF
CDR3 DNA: TGTGCCAGCCGGACAGGGTCGAACACTGAAGCTTTCTTT

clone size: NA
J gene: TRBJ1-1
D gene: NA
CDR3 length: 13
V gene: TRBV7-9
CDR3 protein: CASSLTTSTEAFF
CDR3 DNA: TGTGCCAGCAGCTTGACGACTAGCACTGAAGCTTTCTTT

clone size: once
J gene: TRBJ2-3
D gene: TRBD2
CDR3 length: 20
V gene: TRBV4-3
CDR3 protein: CASSQEGGLAGGFSTDTQYF
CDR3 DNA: TGCGCCAGCAGCCAAGAAGGGGGGCTAGCGGGAGGGTTTAGCACAGATACGCAGTATTTT

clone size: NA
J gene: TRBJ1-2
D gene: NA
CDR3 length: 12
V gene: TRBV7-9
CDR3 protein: CASSLAQLGYTF
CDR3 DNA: TGTGCCAGCAGCTTAGCGCAACTAGGCTACACCTTC

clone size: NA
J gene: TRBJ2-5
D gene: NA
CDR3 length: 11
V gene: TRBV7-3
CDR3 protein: CASSFLETQYF
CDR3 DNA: TGTGCCAGCAGCTTCCTCGAGACCCAGTACTTC

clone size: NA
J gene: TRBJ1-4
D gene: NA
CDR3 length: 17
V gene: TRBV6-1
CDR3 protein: CASSATGVYLLREKLFF
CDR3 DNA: TGTGCCAGCAGTGCTACAGGAGTTTACCTGCTTCGGGAAAAACTGTTTTTT

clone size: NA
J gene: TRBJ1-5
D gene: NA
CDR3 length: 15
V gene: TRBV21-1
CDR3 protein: CAGDGTGDSNQPQHF
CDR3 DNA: TGTGCCGGGGACGGGACAGGAGATAGCAATCAGCCCCAGCATTTT

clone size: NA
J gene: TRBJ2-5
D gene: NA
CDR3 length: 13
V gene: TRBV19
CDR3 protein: CASRRGLTETQYF
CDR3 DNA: TGTGCCAGTAGACGGGGCCTAACGGAGACCCAGTACTTC

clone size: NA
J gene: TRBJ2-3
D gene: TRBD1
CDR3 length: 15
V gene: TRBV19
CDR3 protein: CATRETGINTDTQYF
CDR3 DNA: TGTGCCACGAGGGAGACAGGGATAAACACAGATACGCAGTATTTT

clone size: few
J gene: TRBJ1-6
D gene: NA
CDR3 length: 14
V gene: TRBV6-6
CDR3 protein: CASRVNYRDSPLHF
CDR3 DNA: TGTGCCAGCAGAGTGAACTACAGGGATTCACCCCTCCACTTT

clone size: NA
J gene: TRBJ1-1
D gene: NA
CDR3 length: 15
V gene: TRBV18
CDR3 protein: CASSPNLVIGTEAFF
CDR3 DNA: TGTGCCAGCTCACCAAATTTGGTAATCGGCACTGAAGCTTTCTTT

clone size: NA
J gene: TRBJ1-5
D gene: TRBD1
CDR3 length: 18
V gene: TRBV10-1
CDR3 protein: CASSALGQASLSNQPQHF
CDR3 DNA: TGCGCCAGCAGTGCCCTGGGACAGGCGTCACTCTCGAATCAGCCCCAGCATTTT

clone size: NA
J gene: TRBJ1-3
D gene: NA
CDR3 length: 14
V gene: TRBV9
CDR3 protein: CASERGESGNTIYF
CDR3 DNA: TGTGCCAGCGAAAGGGGAGAAAGCGGAAACACCATATATTTT

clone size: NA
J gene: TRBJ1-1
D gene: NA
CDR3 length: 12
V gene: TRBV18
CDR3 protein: CASSQGVPEAFF
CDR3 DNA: TGTGCCAGCTCCCAAGGGGTCCCTGAAGCTTTCTTT

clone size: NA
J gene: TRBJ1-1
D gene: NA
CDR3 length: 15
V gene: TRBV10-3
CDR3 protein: CAISESLIRNTEAFF
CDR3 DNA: TGTGCCATCAGTGAGTCCCTTATCCGGAACACTGAAGCTTTCTTT

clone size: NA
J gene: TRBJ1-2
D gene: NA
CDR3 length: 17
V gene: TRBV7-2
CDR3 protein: CASSLQIGPDGGDGYTF
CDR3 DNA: TGTGCCAGCAGCTTGCAAATTGGGCCCGACGGCGGAGATGGCTACACCTTC

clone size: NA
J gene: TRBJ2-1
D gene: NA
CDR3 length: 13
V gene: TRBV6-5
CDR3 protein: CASSYRRANEQFF
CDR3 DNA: TGTGCCAGCAGTTACCGCCGGGCGAATGAGCAGTTCTTC

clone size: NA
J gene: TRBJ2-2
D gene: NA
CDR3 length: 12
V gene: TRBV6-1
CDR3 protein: CASRLGTGELFF
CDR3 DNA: TGTGCCAGCCGACTCGGCACCGGGGAGCTGTTTTTT

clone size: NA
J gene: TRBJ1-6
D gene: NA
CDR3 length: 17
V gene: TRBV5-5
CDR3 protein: CASSARDGYSYNSPLHF
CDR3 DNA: TGTGCCAGCAGCGCCCGGGACGGATACTCCTATAATTCACCCCTCCACTTT

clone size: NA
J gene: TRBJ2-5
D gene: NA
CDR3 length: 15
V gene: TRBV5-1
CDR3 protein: CASRGGQSGGETQYF
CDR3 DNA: TGCGCCAGCAGGGGGGGACAGTCCGGAGGAGAGACCCAGTACTTC

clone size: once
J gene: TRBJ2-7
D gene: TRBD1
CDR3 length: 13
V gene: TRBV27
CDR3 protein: CASRRQGAVEQYF
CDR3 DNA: TGTGCCAGCCGACGTCAGGGGGCGGTCGAGCAGTACTTC

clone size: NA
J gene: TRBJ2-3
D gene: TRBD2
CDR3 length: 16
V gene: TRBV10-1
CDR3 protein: CASSSPRGGADYTQYF
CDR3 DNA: TGCGCCAGCAGTTCCCCTCGCGGGGGGGCCGATTATACGCAGTATTTT

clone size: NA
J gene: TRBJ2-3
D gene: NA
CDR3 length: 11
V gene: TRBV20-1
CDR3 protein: CSAGRGDTQYF
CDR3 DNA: TGCAGTGCTGGAAGGGGAGATACGCAGTATTTT

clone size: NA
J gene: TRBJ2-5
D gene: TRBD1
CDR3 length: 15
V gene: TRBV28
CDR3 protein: CASSSPTGAGETQYF
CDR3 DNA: TGTGCCAGCAGTTCCCCAACAGGGGCAGGGGAGACCCAGTACTTC

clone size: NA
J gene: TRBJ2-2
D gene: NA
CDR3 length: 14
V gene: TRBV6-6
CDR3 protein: CASRPLANTGELFF
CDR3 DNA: TGTGCCAGCAGGCCCTTAGCGAACACCGGGGAGCTGTTTTTT

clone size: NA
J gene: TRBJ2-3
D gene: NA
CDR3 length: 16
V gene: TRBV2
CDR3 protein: CASKRVLHTSTDTQYF
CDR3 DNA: TGTGCCAGCAAGCGTGTGTTACATACTAGCACAGATACGCAGTATTTT

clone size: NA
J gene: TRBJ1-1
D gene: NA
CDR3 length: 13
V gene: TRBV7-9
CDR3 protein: CASRGAPGTEAFF
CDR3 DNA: TGTGCCAGCAGGGGGGCTCCGGGGACTGAAGCTTTCTTT

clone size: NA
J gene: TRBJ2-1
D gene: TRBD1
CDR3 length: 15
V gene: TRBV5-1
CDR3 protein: CASSLGTGRVNEQFF
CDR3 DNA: TGCGCCAGCAGCTTGGGGACAGGGCGGGTCAATGAGCAGTTCTTC

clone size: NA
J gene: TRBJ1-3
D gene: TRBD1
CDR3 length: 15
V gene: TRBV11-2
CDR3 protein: CASSLTGVAGNTIYF
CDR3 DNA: TGTGCCAGCAGCCTCACAGGGGTAGCCGGAAACACCATATATTTT

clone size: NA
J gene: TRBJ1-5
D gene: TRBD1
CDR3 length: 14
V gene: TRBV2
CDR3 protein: CASTPGGDGQPQHF
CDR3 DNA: TGTGCCAGCACCCCAGGGGGGGACGGGCAGCCCCAGCATTTT

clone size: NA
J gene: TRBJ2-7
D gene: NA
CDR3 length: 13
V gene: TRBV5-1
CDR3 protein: CASRSLDGYEQYF
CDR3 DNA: TGCGCCAGCCGGAGCTTAGACGGTTACGAGCAGTACTTC

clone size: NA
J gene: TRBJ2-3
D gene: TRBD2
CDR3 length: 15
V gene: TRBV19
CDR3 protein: CASSPGAGGTDTQYF
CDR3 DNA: TGTGCCAGTAGCCCCGGGGCGGGGGGTACAGATACGCAGTATTTT

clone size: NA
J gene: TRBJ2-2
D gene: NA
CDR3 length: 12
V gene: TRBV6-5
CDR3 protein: CASRKNTGELFF
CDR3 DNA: TGTGCCAGCAGAAAGAACACCGGGGAGCTGTTTTTT

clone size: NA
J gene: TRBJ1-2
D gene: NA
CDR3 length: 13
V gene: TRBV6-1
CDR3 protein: CASIPTGTYGYTF
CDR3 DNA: TGTGCCAGCATCCCTACAGGGACCTATGGCTACACCTTC

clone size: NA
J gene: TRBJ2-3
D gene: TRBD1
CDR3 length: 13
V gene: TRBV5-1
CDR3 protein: CASLQQGTDTQYF
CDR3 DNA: TGCGCCAGCCTTCAACAGGGGACAGATACGCAGTATTTT

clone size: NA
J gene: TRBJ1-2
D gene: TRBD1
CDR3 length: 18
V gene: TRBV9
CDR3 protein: CASSHESGQGAPRGGYTF
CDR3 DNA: TGTGCCAGCAGCCATGAATCGGGACAGGGGGCCCCAAGAGGTGGCTACACCTTC

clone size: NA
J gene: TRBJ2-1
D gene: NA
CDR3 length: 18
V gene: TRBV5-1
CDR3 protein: CASSLGLLLGYSYNEQFF
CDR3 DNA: TGCGCCAGCAGCTTGGGACTCCTTCTTGGATACTCCTACAATGAGCAGTTCTTC

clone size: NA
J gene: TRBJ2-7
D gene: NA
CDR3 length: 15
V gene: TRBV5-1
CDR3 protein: CASSPRGGAYYEQYF
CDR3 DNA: TGCGCCAGCAGCCCCAGGGGGGGGGCCTACTACGAGCAGTACTTC

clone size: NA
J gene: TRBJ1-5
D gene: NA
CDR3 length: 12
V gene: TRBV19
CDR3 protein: CASSISSQPQHF
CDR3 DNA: TGTGCCAGTAGTATTTCGAGCCAGCCCCAGCATTTT

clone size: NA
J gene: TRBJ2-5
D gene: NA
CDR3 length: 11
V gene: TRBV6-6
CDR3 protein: CASSYGETQYF
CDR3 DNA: TGTGCCAGCAGTTACGGGGAGACCCAGTACTTC

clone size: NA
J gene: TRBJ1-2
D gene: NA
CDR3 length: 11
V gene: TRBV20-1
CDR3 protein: CSAIVAYGYTF
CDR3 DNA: TGCAGTGCTATCGTCGCCTATGGCTACACCTTC

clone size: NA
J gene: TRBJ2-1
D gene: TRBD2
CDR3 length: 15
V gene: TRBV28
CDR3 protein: CASSLSSGGWSEQFF
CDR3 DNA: TGTGCCAGCAGTTTATCTAGCGGGGGGTGGAGTGAGCAGTTCTTC

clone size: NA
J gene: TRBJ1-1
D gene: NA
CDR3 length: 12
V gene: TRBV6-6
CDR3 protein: CASITVGSEAFF
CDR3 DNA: TGTGCCAGCATCACCGTTGGGTCAGAAGCTTTCTTT

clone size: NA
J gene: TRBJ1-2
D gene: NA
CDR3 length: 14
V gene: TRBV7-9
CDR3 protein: CASSVREGNYGYTF
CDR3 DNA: TGTGCCAGCAGCGTCCGGGAAGGAAACTATGGCTACACCTTC

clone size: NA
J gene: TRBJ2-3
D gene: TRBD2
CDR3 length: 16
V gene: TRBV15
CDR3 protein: CATSSRLAGGKDTQYF
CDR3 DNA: TGTGCCACCAGCAGTAGGCTAGCGGGAGGGAAGGATACGCAGTATTTT

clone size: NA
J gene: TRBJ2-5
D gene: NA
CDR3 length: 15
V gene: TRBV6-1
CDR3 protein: CASSDFGALMWTQYF
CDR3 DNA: TGTGCCAGCAGTGACTTCGGGGCACTGATGTGGACCCAGTACTTC

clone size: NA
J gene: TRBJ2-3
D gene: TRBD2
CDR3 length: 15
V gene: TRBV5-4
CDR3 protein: CASRFRSGGSDTQYF
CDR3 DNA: TGTGCCAGCAGATTCCGTAGCGGGGGGTCAGATACGCAGTATTTT

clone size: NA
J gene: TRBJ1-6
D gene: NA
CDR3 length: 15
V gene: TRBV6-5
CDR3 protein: CASSYSGRPGPPLHF
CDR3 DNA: TGTGCCAGCAGTTACTCGGGCAGGCCTGGGCCACCCCTCCACTTT

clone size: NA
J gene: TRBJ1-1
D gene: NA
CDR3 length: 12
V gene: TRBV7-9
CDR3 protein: CAGRQVYTEAFF
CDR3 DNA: TGTGCCGGACGACAGGTTTACACTGAAGCTTTCTTT

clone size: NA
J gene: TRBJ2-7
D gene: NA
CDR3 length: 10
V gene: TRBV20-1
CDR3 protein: CSAGFGEQYF
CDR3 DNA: TGCAGCGCAGGGTTTGGAGAGCAGTACTTC

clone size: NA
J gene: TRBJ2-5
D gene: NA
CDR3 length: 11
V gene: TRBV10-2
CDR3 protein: CASSEQETQYF
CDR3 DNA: TGCGCCAGCAGTGAACAAGAGACCCAGTACTTC

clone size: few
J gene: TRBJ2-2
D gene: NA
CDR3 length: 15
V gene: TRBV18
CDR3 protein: CASSPERGGTGELFF
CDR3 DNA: TGTGCCAGCTCACCTGAAAGAGGCGGCACCGGGGAGCTGTTTTTT

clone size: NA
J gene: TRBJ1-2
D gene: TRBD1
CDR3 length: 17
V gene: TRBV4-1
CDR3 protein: CASSRVGTGGFLYGYTF
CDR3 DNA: TGCGCCAGCAGCCGGGTTGGGACAGGGGGCTTCCTCTATGGCTACACCTTC